Reported below is one TCR beta chain. Its matching antigen is unknown. The data belong to a study of cytomegalovirus exposure and HLA in healthy donors. Study results and caveats: Follow-up analysis later connected one missense variant in DCLRE1C with trimming of TCR beta V- and J-genes. The number of N-insertions in an Asian-associated ancestry cluster was reportedly below the 666-donor mean in a later analysis.

In germline, CDR1 is WSHSY, CDR2 SAAADI. The CDR3 runs to 14 residues. J gave up 3 bases and V 6 bases, and 4 bases lay outside the gene matches. At collection, donors were nominally healthy, but unrecorded immune exposures were probable. PCR amplification relied on 60 Vbeta primers (plus 13 Jbeta primers). Method: immunoSEQ multiplex PCR; TCRdb's copy keeps in-frame clones and lacks some. The sample lists 130,000 to 150,000 clones, about 80% seen once, with roughly 2.2% in the top ten. The chain employs TRBV10-2 and TRBJ2-2, with 7 bases fitting TRBD1. The sample taken for sequencing was PBMCs. This receptor was taken from a young man in good health and CMV-seronegative. The CDR3 loop reads CASSDRVHTGELFF. The CDR3 nucleotides are TGCGCCAGCAGCGACAGGGTTCACACCGGGGAGCTGTTTTTT.